This T cell receptor beta chain was documented in a study of CXCR3-negative and CXCR3-positive naive CD8 T cells. Libraries were UMI-labeled 5' RACE TRB cDNA. TCRdb re-called the 5' RACE reads and catalogs CDR3 proteins one per entry, DNA excluded. This repertoire includes some 130,000 distinct CDR3 sequences. Study-wide results and caveats: CXCR3-negative and CXCR3-positive naive cells shared comparable TRBV-TRBJ usage, but memory cells did not.

Triplicate sorts of 290,000 or so cells per CD8+ subset. Naive CD8+ T lymphocytes were specified as CD45RO-CCR7+CD27+CD95-. With regard to this clonotype: Its antigen is as yet unknown.

This CDR3 has 12 residues. Germline CDR1 and CDR2: MDHEN and SYDVKM. This chain connects TRBV28 to TRBJ2-1; TCRdb outputs TRBD2, but without DNA this stays unchecked. The sequence was collected from a human donor in good health. Some clones in this sample may be carry-over from other donors' samples. Material for sequencing was naive CXCR3- CD8+ T cells from blood. Subset here: CD45RO-CCR7+CD27+CD95- naive CD8+ T cells lacking CXCR3 (TNR3-). This CDR3 is CASSLGVNEQFF.